A single sample is the source of the 21 T cell receptor beta chains below, sequenced in a study of shared clonotypes between healthy human individuals. The method was immunoSEQ multiplex PCR; TCRdb's version includes in-frame clones alone and lacks a portion of them. Here the sample spans over 750,000 clones, around 96% being singletons. CD8 cells classed as naive were CD45RO-negative and positively selected for CCR7, excluding terminally differentiated effector memory CD45RA+ cells. Sequencing was carried out using naive CD8+ T cells sorted from blood. The receptors stem from a man aged 25-40 years in good health.

This clone was seen only once. This chain connects TRBV20-1 to TRBJ2-2; the D is unclear. Germline loops: CDR1 DFQATT, CDR2 SNEGSKA (reference sequence). V was pared by 0 bases and J by 10 bases, with 6 bases between. The CDR3 totals 11 residues. Here the CDR3 reads CSARDREELFF. CDR3 nucleotides: TGCAGTGCTAGAGATCGTGAGGAGCTGTTTTTT.

This chain links TRBV27 with TRBJ2-1; 12 bases line up with TRBD2. Germline lookup yields CDR1 MNHEY and CDR2 SMNVEV (reference sequence). This CDR3 is 16 amino acids long. V was clipped by 3 bases and J by 6 bases; unmatched bases: 6. The CDR3 here is CASSFRLAGAPNEQFF. CDR3 coding DNA: TGTGCCAGCAGTTTCAGACTAGCGGGAGCCCCCAATGAGCAGTTCTTC.

The V call is TRBV27, the J call TRBJ2-1; TRBD2 aligns across 8 bases. The junction had 7 bases not matched to a gene; V was cut back by 8 bases and J by 4 bases. Germline V gene sequence: CDR1 MNHEY, CDR2 SMNVEV (reference sequence). The CDR3 sequence is 14 residues long. CDR3 sequence reads: CASGLAGPYNEQFF. CDR3 sequence (DNA): TGTGCCAGCGGACTAGCCGGCCCATACAATGAGCAGTTCTTC.

The V and J genes are TRBV6-4 and TRBJ2-1, with D tentatively TRBD1 or TRBD2 (5 bases each). V was shortened by 0 bases and J by 6 bases, with 9 bases between the two germline ends. CDR3 size: 14 residues. Germline V gene data show CDR1 as MRHNA and CDR2 as SNTAGT. In DNA form, the CDR3 reads TGTGCCAGCAGTGACTCGCCAGGGAGCAATGAGCAGTTCTTC. Residues: CASSDSPGSNEQFF.

The chain employs TRBV15 and TRBJ1-3; D might be TRBD1 (6 bases). Germline CDR1 and CDR2: LNHNV and YYDKDF (reference sequence). The CDR3 sequence is 16 residues long. Trimming removed 3 bases at V and 0 bases at J, with 12 bases between. The CDR3 spells CATSSDRPFSGNTIYF. The CDR3 DNA reads as TGTGCCACCAGCAGCGACAGGCCCTTCTCTGGAAACACCATATATTTT.

This clone was seen once. The rearrangement uses TRBV19 and TRBJ2-2; the D gene could be TRBD1 or TRBD2 (5 bases each). The CDR3 totals 17 residues. In germline, CDR1 is LNHDA, CDR2 SQIVND (reference sequence). The germline V and J ends were trimmed by 3 bases and 1 base, with 15 bases remaining between them. DNA for the CDR3: TGTGCCAGTAGTATGGAGGCAGGGACCTTGAACACCGGGGAGCTGTTTTTT. It codes for CASSMEAGTLNTGELFF.

The chain joins TRBV7-9 to TRBJ2-3; the D gene could be TRBD1 or TRBD2 (5 bases each). The CDR3 loop spans 13 amino acids. Trimming shortened V by 8 bases and J by 0 bases, and 9 bases separated the two germline ends. The germline gives CDR1 SEHNR, CDR2 FQNEAQ (reference sequence). CDR3 amino acids: CASGTSSTDTQYF. In nucleotides, the CDR3 is TGTGCCAGCGGGACGTCTAGCACAGATACGCAGTATTTT.

The sample holds one count of this clone. The chain uses TRBV30 and TRBJ1-1; D is ambiguous. There are 13 residues in the CDR3. Germline loops: CDR1 GTSNPN, CDR2 SVGIG (reference sequence). Between the trimmed V and J ends, which lost 5 bases and 0 bases, there was a span of 10 bases. CDR3 sequence (DNA): TGTGCCTGGGGGATTACAGTGAACACTGAAGCTTTCTTT. Its translation is CAWGITVNTEAFF.

This chain uses TRBV13 with TRBJ2-1; D call uncertain. CDR1 and CDR2 from the germline V gene are PRHDT and FYEKMQ (reference sequence). The CDR3 runs 12 residues. Trimming cost V 5 bases and J 4 bases, with 6 bases left between them. CDR3 residues: CASSHGYNEQFF. Here the CDR3 DNA reads TGTGCCAGCAGCCACGGATACAATGAGCAGTTCTTC.

This chain links TRBV5-1 with TRBJ2-2; TRBD1 might be the D (5 bases). The CDR3 is 15 amino acids. CDR1 SGHRS and CDR2 YFSETQ come from the germline V gene. V was clipped by 4 bases and J by 2 bases, with 12 bases between them. As DNA, the CDR3 is TGCGCCAGCAGCCAAATAGACAGAAACACCGGGGAGCTGTTTTTT. This codes for CASSQIDRNTGELFF.

The genes are TRBV7-9 and TRBJ1-4; possible D gene TRBD1, 5 bases. Trimming pared 5 bases from V and 0 bases from J, leaving 16 bases between. Germline V gene sequence: CDR1 SEHNR, CDR2 FQNEAQ (reference sequence). The CDR3 covers 17 residues. The CDR3 loop reads CASSMLGQPATNEKLFF. The CDR3 DNA reads TGTGCCAGCAGCATGCTCGGACAACCGGCAACTAATGAAAAACTGTTTTTT.

The chain joins TRBV29-1 to TRBJ1-1; 7 bases are a match to TRBD1. The CDR3 runs 16 residues. V was pared by 3 bases and J by 1 base, with 11 bases of the junction left unmatched. Germline loops: CDR1 SQVTM, CDR2 ANQGSEA. The CDR3 sequence: CSVEGKGGNQNTEAFF. The CDR3 DNA is TGCAGCGTTGAGGGTAAAGGGGGCAACCAGAACACTGAAGCTTTCTTT. Filled out from reference TRBV29-1 and TRBJ1-1, the complete variable domain reads SAVISQKPSRDICQRGTSLTIQCQVDSQVTMMFWYRQQPGQSLTLIATANQGSEATYESGFVIDKFPISRPNLTFSTLTVSNMSPEDSSIYLCSVEGKGGNQNTEAFFGQGTRLTVV.

The V call is TRBV4-1, the J call TRBJ2-1; D is ambiguous. Per germline, CDR1 MGHRA and CDR2 YSYEKL. Between the trimmed V and J ends, which lost 1 base and 6 bases, there was a span of 16 bases. The CDR3 runs to 16 residues. DNA of the CDR3: TGCGCCAGCAGCCAAGGGTCTTTTGGGCCCGGCAATGAGCAGTTCTTC. Translation gives CASSQGSFGPGNEQFF.

This chain links TRBV11-2 with TRBJ2-3; D is unresolved. The CDR3 sequence is 11 residues long. CDR1 is SGHAT and CDR2 is FQNNGV in the germline V gene. Trimming took off 4 bases at V and 5 bases at J, with 4 bases between the two ends. This chain's CDR3 is CASSSLDTQYF. The CDR3, as DNA: TGTGCCAGCAGCTCTTTAGATACGCAGTATTTT.

The genes are TRBV14 and TRBJ2-2, with 9 positions matching TRBD2. V lost 1 base, J lost 5 bases, and 2 bases stayed unmatched. The CDR3 has 15 amino acids. Germline CDR1 and CDR2: SGHDN and FVKESK. The CDR3 DNA is TGTGCCAGCAGCCAAGTTAGCGGGAGAACCGGGGAGCTGTTTTTT. It is translated as CASSQVSGRTGELFF.

The chain combines TRBV27 with TRBJ1-5; 10 positions match TRBD1. V lost 5 bases to trimming and J lost 4 bases; unmatched junction nucleotides: 8. The CDR3 is 16 residues long. Germline CDR1 and CDR2: MNHEY and SMNVEV (reference sequence). This CDR3 reads CASSTTDRGLNQPQHF. CDR3 DNA: TGTGCCAGCAGTACAACGGACAGGGGGTTGAATCAGCCCCAGCATTTT.

The V call is TRBV4-2, the J call TRBJ2-5; weak D call: TRBD1 (5 bases). CDR3 length: 15 amino acids. CDR1 and CDR2 from the germline V gene are LGHNA and YNFKEQ. Trimming cost V 0 bases and J 5 bases, with 13 bases left between them. CDR3 sequence (DNA): TGTGCCAGCAGCCAAGAGGACACCCGAGTGGAGACCCAGTACTTC. This codes for CASSQEDTRVETQYF.

V usage is TRBV27 and J usage is TRBJ2-1, with 10 bases that match TRBD2. CDR1 and CDR2 (germline): MNHEY, SMNVEV (reference sequence). The length of the CDR3 is 15 residues. J lost 5 bases, V lost 5 bases, and 6 bases had no gene match. This CDR3 reads CASSMWTSGDNEQFF. CDR3 DNA: TGTGCCAGCAGTATGTGGACTAGCGGAGACAATGAGCAGTTCTTC.

This chain uses TRBV20-1 with TRBJ2-3, with D uncertain. V was clipped by 3 bases and J by 4 bases, with 5 bases between them. This CDR3 has 11 residues. CDR1 and CDR2 (germline): DFQATT, SNEGSKA (reference sequence). The CDR3 DNA sequence: TGCAGTGCTAGTGACGCAGATACGCAGTATTTT. As protein: CSASDADTQYF.

This chain links TRBV6-1 with TRBJ2-3, with 7 positions matching TRBD1. The J segment lost 1 base and the V segment lost 6 bases, leaving 4 bases of the junction unmatched. Germline CDR1 reads MNHNS; CDR2 reads SASEGT. This CDR3 comprises 14 residues. The CDR3 nucleotides are TGTGCCAGCAGCCGGGACAGCGGCACAGATACGCAGTATTTT. Amino acids: CASSRDSGTDTQYF.

The J gene is TRBJ1-1, the V gene TRBV19, with TRBD1 identical over 10 bases. Germline V lookup: CDR1 LNHDA, CDR2 SQIVND (reference sequence). V shed 3 bases, J shed 0 bases, and the junction held 13 bases outside the gene matches. This CDR3 is built from 19 residues. The CDR3 DNA follows: TGTGCCAGTAGTATCTTATTCCAGGGGACAGGGGATTTGAACACTGAAGCTTTCTTT. This translates into CASSILFQGTGDLNTEAFF. The variable domain in full, with the rest retrieved from reference TRBV19 and TRBJ1-1, is DGGITQSPKYLFRKEGQNVTLSCEQNLNHDAMYWYRQDPGQGLRLIYYSQIVNDFQKGDIAEGYSVSREKKESFPLTVTSAQKNPTAFYLCASSILFQGTGDLNTEAFFGQGTRLTVV.